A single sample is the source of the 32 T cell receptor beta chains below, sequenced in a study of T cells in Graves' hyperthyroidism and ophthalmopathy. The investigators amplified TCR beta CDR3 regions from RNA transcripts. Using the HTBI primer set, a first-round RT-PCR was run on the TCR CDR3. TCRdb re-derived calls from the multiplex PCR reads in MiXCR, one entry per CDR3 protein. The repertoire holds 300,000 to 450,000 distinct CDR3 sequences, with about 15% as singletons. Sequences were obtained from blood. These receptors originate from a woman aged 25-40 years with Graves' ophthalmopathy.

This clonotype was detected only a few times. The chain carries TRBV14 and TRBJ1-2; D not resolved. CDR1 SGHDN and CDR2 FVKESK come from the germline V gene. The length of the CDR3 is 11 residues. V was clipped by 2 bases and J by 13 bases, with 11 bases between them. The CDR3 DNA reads TGTGCCAGCAGCCAACGGGGAGTCTCCACCTTC. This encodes CASSQRGVSTF. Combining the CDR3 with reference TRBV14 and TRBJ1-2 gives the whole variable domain EAGVTQFPSHSVIEKGQTVTLRCDPISGHDNLYWYRRVMGKEIKFLLHFVKESKQDESGMPNNRFLAERTGGTYSTLKVQPAELEDSGVYFCASSQRGVSTFGSGTRLTVV.

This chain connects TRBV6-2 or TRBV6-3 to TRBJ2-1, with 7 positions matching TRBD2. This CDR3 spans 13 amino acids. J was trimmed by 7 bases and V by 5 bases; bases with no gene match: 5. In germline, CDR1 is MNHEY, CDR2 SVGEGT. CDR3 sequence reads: CASSRGGGNEQFF. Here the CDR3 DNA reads TGTGCCAGCAGTCGGGGCGGGGGAAATGAGCAGTTCTTC.

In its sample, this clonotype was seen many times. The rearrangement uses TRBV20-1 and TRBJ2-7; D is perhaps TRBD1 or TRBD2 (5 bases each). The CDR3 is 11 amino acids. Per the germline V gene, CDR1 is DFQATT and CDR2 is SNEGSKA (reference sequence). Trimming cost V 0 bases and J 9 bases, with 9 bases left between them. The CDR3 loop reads CSARDLGTQYF. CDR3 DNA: TGCAGTGCTAGAGATCTTGGGACGCAGTACTTC.

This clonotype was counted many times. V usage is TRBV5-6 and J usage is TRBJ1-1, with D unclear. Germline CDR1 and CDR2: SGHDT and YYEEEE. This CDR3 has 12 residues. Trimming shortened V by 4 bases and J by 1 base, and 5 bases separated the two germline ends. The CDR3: CASSRTNTEAFF. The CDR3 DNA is TGTGCCAGCAGCCGCACGAACACTGAAGCTTTCTTT. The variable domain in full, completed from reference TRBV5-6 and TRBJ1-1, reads DAGVTQSPTHLIKTRGQQVTLRCSPKSGHDTVSWYQQALGQGPQFIFQYYEEEERQRGNFPDRFSGHQFPNYSSELNVNALLLGDSALYLCASSRTNTEAFFGQGTRLTVV.

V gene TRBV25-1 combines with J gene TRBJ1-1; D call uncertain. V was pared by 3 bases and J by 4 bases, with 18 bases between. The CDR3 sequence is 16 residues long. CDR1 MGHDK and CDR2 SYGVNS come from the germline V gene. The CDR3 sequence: CASSDLTEGLCTEAFF. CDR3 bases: TGTGCCAGCAGTGATCTAACGGAGGGTTTGTGCACTGAAGCTTTCTTT.

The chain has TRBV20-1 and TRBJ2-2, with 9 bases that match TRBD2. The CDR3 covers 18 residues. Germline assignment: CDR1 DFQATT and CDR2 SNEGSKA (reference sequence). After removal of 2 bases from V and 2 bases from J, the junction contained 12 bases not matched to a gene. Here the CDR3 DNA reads TGCAGTGCTAGATCCCCGGGTAGCGGGGGCCCTAACACCGGGGAGCTGTTTTTT. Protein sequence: CSARSPGSGGPNTGELFF.

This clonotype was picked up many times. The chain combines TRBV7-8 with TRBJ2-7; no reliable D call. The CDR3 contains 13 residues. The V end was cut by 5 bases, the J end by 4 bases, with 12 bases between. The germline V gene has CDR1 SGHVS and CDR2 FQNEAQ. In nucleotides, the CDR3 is TGTGCCAGCAGCCCCACTGACTGGTACGAGCAGTACTTC. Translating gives CASSPTDWYEQYF.

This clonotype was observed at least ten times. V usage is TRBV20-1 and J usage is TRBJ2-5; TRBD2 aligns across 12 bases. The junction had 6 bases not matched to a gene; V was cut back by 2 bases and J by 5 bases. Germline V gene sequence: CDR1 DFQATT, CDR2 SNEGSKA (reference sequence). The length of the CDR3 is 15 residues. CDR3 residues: CSARLAGGPVETQYF. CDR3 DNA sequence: TGCAGTGCTAGACTAGCGGGGGGGCCCGTGGAGACCCAGTACTTC.

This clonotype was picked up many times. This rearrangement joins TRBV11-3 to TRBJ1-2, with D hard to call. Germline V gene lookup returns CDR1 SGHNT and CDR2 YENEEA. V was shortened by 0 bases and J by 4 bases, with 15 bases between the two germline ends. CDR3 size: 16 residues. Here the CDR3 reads CASSLDSRYSGYGYTF. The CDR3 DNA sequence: TGTGCCAGCAGCTTAGATAGTCGCTATTCGGGCTATGGCTACACCTTC.

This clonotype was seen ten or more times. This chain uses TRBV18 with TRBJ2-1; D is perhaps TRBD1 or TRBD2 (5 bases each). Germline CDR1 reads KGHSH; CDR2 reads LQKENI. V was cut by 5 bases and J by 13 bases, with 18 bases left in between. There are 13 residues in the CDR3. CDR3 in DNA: TGTGCCAGCTCAACAGGATCGGGACGGGTACAGTTCTTC. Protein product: CASSTGSGRVQFF.

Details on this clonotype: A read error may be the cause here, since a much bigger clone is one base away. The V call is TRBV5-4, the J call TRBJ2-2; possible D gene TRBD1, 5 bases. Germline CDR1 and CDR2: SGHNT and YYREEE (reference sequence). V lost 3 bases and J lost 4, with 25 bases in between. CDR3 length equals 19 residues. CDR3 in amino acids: CASSSPATGLRLSTGELFF. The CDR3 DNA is TGTGCCAGCAGCTCCCCTGCCACAGGCCTAAGGTTGAGCACCGGGGAGCTGTTTTTT.

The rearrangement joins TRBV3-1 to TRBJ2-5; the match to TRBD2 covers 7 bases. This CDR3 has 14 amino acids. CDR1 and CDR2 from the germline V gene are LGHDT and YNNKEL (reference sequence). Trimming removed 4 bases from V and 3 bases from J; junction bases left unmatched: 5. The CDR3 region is CASSLTSVEETQYF. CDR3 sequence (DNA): TGTGCCAGCAGCCTAACTAGCGTCGAAGAGACCCAGTACTTC.

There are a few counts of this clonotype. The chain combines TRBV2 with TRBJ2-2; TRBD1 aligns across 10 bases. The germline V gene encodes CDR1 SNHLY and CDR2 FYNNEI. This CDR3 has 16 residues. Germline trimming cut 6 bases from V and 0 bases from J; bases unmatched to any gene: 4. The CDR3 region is CASRDRGPPNTGELFF. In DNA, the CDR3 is TGTGCCAGCAGAGACAGGGGGCCCCCGAACACCGGGGAGCTGTTTTTT. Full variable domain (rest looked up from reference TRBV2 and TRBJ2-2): EPEVTQTPSHQVTQMGQEVILRCVPISNHLYFYWYRQILGQKVEFLVSFYNNEISEKSEIFDDQFSVERPDGSNFTLKIRSTKLEDSAMYFCASRDRGPPNTGELFFGEGSRLTVL.

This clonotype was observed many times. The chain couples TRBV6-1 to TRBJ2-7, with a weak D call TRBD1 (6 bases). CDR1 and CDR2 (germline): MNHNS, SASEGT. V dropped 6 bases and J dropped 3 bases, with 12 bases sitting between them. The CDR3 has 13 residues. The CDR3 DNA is TGTGCCAGCAGCTTGGGACAACGCTACGAGCAGTACTTC. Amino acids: CASSLGQRYEQYF.

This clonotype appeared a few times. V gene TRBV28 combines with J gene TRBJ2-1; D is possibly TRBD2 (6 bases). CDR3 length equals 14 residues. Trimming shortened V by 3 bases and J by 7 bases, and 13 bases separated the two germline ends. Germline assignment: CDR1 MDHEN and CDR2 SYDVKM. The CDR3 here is CASSLRIGGNEQFF. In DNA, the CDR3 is TGTGCCAGCAGTTTGAGGATTGGAGGGAATGAGCAGTTCTTC.

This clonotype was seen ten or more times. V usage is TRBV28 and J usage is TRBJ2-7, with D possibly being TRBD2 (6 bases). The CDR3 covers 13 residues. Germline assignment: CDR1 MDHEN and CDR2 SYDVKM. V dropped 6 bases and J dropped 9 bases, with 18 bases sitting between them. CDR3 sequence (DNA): TGTGCCAGCAGCCCAACCAGTCTCGGGGGGCAGTACTTC. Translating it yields CASSPTSLGGQYF.

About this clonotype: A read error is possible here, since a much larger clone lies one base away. The CDR3 here is CASSLSVACEQYF. The CDR3 nucleotides read TGTGCCAGCAGCTTATCTGTAGCCTGCGAGCAGTACTTC. The chain carries TRBV7-9 and TRBJ2-7; D remains ambiguous. Trimming stripped 2 bases from V and 6 bases from J, with 11 bases between. CDR1 is SEHNR and CDR2 is FQNEAQ in the germline V gene (reference sequence). The CDR3 contains 13 residues.

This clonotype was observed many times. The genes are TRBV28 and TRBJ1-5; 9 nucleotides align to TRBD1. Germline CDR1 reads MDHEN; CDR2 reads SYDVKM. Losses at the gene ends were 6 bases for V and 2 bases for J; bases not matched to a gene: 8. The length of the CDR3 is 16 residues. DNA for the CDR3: TGTGCCAGCAGCCCACTGGACAGGGGTGGCAATCAGCCCCAGCATTTT. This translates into CASSPLDRGGNQPQHF.

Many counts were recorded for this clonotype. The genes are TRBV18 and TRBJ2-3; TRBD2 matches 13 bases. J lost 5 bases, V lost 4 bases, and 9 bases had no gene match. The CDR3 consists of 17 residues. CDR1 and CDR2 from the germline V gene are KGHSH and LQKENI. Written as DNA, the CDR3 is TGTGCCAGCTCACGACGCTCGGGACTAGCGGGGATAGATACGCAGTATTTT. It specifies CASSRRSGLAGIDTQYF.

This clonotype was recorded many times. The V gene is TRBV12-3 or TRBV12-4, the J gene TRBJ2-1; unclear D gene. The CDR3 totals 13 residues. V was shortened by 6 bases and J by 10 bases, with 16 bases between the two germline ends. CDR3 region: CASSYPPRTEQFF. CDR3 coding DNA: TGTGCCAGCAGCTATCCCCCTAGAACGGAGCAGTTCTTC.

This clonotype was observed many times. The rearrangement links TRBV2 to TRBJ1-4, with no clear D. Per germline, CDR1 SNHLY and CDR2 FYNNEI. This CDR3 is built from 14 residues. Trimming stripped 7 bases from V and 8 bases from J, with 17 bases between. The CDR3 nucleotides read TGTGCCAGCATTGGGGTACCGGACGGAGAAAAACTGTTTTTT. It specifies CASIGVPDGEKLFF.

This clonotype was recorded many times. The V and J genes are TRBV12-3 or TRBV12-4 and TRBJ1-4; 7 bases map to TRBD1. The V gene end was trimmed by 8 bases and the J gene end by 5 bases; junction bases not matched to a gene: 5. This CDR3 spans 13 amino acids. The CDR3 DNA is TGTGCCAGCTACGGGACAGAAAATGAAAAACTGTTTTTT. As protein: CASYGTENEKLFF.

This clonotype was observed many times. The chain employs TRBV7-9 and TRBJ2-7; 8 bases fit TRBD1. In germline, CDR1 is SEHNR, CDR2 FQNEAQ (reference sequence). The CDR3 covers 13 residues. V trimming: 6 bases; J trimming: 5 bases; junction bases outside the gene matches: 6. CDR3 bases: TGTGCCAGCAGTCAAAACAGGGGGGACGAGCAGTACTTC. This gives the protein CASSQNRGDEQYF.

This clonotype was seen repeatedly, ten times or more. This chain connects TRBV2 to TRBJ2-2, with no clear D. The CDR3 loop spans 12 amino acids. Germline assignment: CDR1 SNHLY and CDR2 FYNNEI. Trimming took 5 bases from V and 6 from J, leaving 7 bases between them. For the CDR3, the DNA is TGTGCCAGCAGTTTAAAGTCCGGGGAGCTGTTTTTT. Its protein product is CASSLKSGELFF.

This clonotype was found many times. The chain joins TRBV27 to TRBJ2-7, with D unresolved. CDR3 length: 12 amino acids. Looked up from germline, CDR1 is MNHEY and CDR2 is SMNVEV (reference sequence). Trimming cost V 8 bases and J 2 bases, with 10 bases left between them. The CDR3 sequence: CASQLSPYEQYF. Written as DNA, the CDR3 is TGTGCCAGCCAACTTAGCCCCTACGAGCAGTACTTC.

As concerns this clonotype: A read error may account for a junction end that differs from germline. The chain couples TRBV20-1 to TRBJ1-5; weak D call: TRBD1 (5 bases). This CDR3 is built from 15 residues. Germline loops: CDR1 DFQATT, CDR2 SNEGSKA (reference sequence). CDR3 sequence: CSARGVPGGYQPQHF. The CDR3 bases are TGCAGTGCCAGAGGGGTACCTGGTGGTTATCAGCCCCAGCATTTT.

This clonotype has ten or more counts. Here the CDR3 DNA reads TGCAGTGCTAGTGGCGGCAGCTCCACAGATACGCAGTATTTT. This encodes CSASGGSSTDTQYF. The rearrangement uses TRBV20-1 and TRBJ2-3, with D hard to call. V gave up 3 bases and J gave up 2 bases, with 12 bases separating them. Germline V gene data show CDR1 as DFQATT and CDR2 as SNEGSKA (reference sequence). CDR3 length equals 14 residues.

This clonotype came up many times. CDR3 loop: CSASDIGTDTQYF. DNA of the CDR3: TGCAGTGCTTCGGACATAGGCACAGATACGCAGTATTTT. The genes are TRBV20-1 and TRBJ2-3; D perhaps matches TRBD1 (5 bases). The CDR3 is 13 amino acids. V was cut by 5 bases and J by 1 base, with 10 bases left in between. Germline CDR1 and CDR2: DFQATT and SNEGSKA (reference sequence).

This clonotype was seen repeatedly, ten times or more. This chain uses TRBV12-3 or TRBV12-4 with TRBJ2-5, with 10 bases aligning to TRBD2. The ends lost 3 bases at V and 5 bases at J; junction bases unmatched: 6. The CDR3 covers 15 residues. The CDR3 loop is CASSFQRGGLETQYF. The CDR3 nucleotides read TGTGCCAGCAGTTTTCAGCGGGGGGGCTTGGAGACCCAGTACTTC.

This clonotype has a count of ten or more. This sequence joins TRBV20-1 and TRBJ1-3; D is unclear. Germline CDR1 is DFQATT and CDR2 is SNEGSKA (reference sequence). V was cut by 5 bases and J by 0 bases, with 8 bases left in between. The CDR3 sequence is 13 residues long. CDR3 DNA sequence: TGCAGTGCTCGAACAACCTCTGGAAACACCATATATTTT. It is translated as CSARTTSGNTIYF.

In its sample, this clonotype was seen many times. CDR3 sequence reads: CASLSFLAENTGELFF. CDR3 coding DNA: TGTGCCAGCTTGTCGTTCCTAGCGGAGAACACCGGGGAGCTGTTTTTT. The chain joins TRBV28 to TRBJ2-2, with TRBD2 identical over 7 bases. Germline-derived CDR1 and CDR2 are MDHEN and SYDVKM. The CDR3 covers 16 residues. Trimming at V came to 8 bases and at J to 1 base, leaving 10 bases not matched to a gene.

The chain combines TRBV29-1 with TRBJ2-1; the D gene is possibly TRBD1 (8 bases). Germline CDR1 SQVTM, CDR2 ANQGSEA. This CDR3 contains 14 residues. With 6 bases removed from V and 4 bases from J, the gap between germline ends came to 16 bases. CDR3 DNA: TGCAGCGTCTTTACAGGGGGGGATTACAATGAGCAGTTCTTC. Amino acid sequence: CSVFTGGDYNEQFF.